The T cell receptor (beta chain) described here comes from a study of T cells in Graves' hyperthyroidism and ophthalmopathy. The CDR3 runs to 13 residues. V was cut by 11 bases and J by 7 bases, with 15 bases left in between. The germline CDR1 and CDR2 sequences are ENHRY and SYGVKD. Patients were excluded for uncontrolled infection, other autoimmune disease, pregnancy or lactation. Clinical symptoms, serum thyroxine and TRAb, thyroid ultrasound and orbital computed tomography were used for the diagnoses. Concerning this clonotype itself: Its target is unknown.

Study outcomes and limitations: Blood samples included most of the expanded thyroid clonotypes exceeding 0.001. A model using 13 V-J features told ophthalmopathy apart from stable hyperthyroidism.

RNA transcripts gave rise to amplified TCR beta CDR3 regions. The primer set for the first-round RT-PCR of the TCR CDR3 was HTBI. TCRdb recomputed calls from the multiplex PCR reads with MiXCR, one row per CDR3 protein. The top ten clones hold less than 9% of a sample with 650,000 to 800,000 distinct CDR3 sequences, 45% of them seen once. This TCR derives from an adult man with Graves' disease, either hyperthyroidism or ophthalmopathy (not recorded which). Sequencing was done on a sample of peripheral blood or thyroid tissue (not recorded which). The J gene is TRBJ1-6, the V gene TRBV10-3; TRBD1 is a possible D gene (5 bases). CDR3 residues: CAAAGTENSPLHF. Written as DNA, the CDR3 is TGTGCCGCAGCCGGGACGGAGAATTCACCCCTCCACTTT.